A single sample gave rise to the 22 T cell receptor beta chains below, sequenced in a study of T cell repertoires in cytomegalovirus infection. Using its own MiXCR run on the reads, TCRdb lists one record per CDR3 protein. The table shows about 900,000 distinct CDR3 sequences, with around a third occurring only once. Their recognized antigens are unknown. The specimen was cultured CD8+ T cells from PBMCs, collected from culture after CMV antigen stimulation. Every receptor here comes from a human donor in good health (CMV status not recorded). Some clones in this sample may be carry-over from other donors' samples.

This clonotype was counted between two and nine times. J is TRBJ2-7 and V is TRBV12-5, with a weak D call TRBD1 (6 bases). Trimming shortened V by 2 bases and J by 0 bases, and 11 bases separated the two germline ends. Germline values: CDR1 LGHNT, CDR2 FRNRAP. CDR3 length: 15 residues. DNA for the CDR3: TGTGCTAGTGGTTTGAACCTGGACAGCTCCTACGAGCAGTACTTC. Amino acids: CASGLNLDSSYEQYF.

The chain uses TRBV29-1 and TRBJ1-4; TRBD1 might be the D (6 bases). V shed 7 bases and J shed 7 bases, with 16 bases lying between them. The CDR3 extends over 13 amino acids. Germline V gene data show CDR1 as SQVTM and CDR2 as ANQGSEA. CDR3 coding DNA: TGCAGCGCCTTGACAGGCATTGGTGAAAAACTGTTTTTT. It specifies CSALTGIGEKLFF.

This clonotype was picked up a small number of times. The V gene is TRBV28, the J gene TRBJ2-7; 10 bases agree with TRBD1. CDR1 is MDHEN, CDR2 SYDVKM, per germline. The CDR3 loop spans 14 amino acids. J lost 6 bases, V lost 5 bases, and 7 bases had no gene match. The CDR3 sequence is CASSPLTGGLEQYV. The CDR3 DNA sequence: TGTGCCAGCAGTCCTTTGACAGGGGGCCTCGAGCAGTACGTC.

This chain uses TRBV7-9 with TRBJ2-3; D is perhaps TRBD1 or TRBD2 (5 bases each). There are 15 residues in the CDR3. Per germline, CDR1 SEHNR and CDR2 FQNEAQ (reference sequence). Trimming stripped 1 base from V and 2 bases from J, with 10 bases between. The chain's CDR3 is CASSLGLGDTDTQYF. DNA for the CDR3: TGTGCCAGCAGCTTAGGTTTGGGGGACACAGATACGCAGTATTTT.

This clonotype showed up just a few times. The chain recombines TRBV28 with TRBJ2-1; either TRBD1 or TRBD2 may supply D (6 bases each). The CDR3 contains 13 residues. CDR1 is MDHEN, CDR2 SYDVKM, per germline. Deletions cut 6 bases from V and 6 bases from J, with 12 bases between. CDR3 DNA sequence: TGTGCCAGCAGCGCAAAGGGGGGCAATGAGCAGTTCTTC. This sequence encodes CASSAKGGNEQFF. The full variable domain, rest sourced from reference TRBV28 and TRBJ2-1, is DVKVTQSSRYLVKRTGEKVFLECVQDMDHENMFWYRQDPGLGLRLIYFSYDVKMKEKGDIPEGYSVSREKKERFSLILESASTNQTSMYLCASSAKGGNEQFFGPGTRLTVL.

In its sample, this clonotype was seen a few times. The chain is built from TRBV7-9 and TRBJ2-1; 7 bases fit TRBD1. V shed 5 bases and J 2 bases; nucleotides not matched to a gene: 3. The length of the CDR3 is 14 residues. Germline V gives CDR1 SEHNR, CDR2 FQNEAQ (reference sequence). In DNA form, the CDR3 reads TGTGCCAGCAGCAGGACAGGTCCCTACAATGAGCAGTTCTTC. It is translated as CASSRTGPYNEQFF. Supplemented by reference TRBV7-9 and TRBJ2-1, the full variable domain reads DTGVSQNPRHKITKRGQNVTFRCDPISEHNRLYWYRQTLGQGPEFLTYFQNEAQLEKSRLLSDRFSAERPKGSFSTLEIQRTEQGDSAMYLCASSRTGPYNEQFFGPGTRLTVL.

The V and J genes are TRBV5-1 and TRBJ2-5; D is unresolved. The CDR3 extends over 14 amino acids. Germline assignment: CDR1 SGHRS and CDR2 YFSETQ. Trimming pared 2 bases from V and 2 bases from J, leaving 10 bases between. CDR3 nucleotide sequence: TGCGCCAGCAGCTTTACGACACTTCAAGAGACCCAGTACTTC. This codes for CASSFTTLQETQYF.

The chain couples TRBV4-1 to TRBJ1-4; TRBD1 matches 7 bases. The CDR3 sequence is 14 residues long. From germline, CDR1 is MGHRA and CDR2 YSYEKL. V shed 1 base, J shed 12 bases, and the junction held 8 bases outside the gene matches. This CDR3 is CASSQVQGDGELFF. The DNA for the CDR3 is TGCGCCAGCAGCCAAGTCCAGGGGGACGGGGAACTGTTTTTT.

This clonotype showed up just a few times. This chain connects TRBV12-3 or TRBV12-4 to TRBJ2-2; possibly TRBD1 for D (5 bases). Trimming pared 8 bases from V and 4 bases from J, leaving 14 bases between. CDR3 length equals 14 residues. The CDR3 loop reads CASCSSGITGELFF. In DNA, the CDR3 is TGTGCCAGCTGTTCCTCAGGGATCACCGGGGAGCTGTTTTTT.

This clonotype was seen a few times. V and J are TRBV20-1 and TRBJ1-1; unclear D gene. The V and J ends lost 0 bases and 8 bases respectively, with 13 bases between them. Germline assignment: CDR1 DFQATT and CDR2 SNEGSKA (reference sequence). The CDR3 is 13 residues long. In DNA, the CDR3 is TGCAGTGCTAGAGATGCAAGGGTGCGGGAAGCTTTCTTT. Encoded protein: CSARDARVREAFF.

The rearrangement joins TRBV15 to TRBJ1-1; D may be TRBD1 (5 bases). The germline CDR1 and CDR2 sequences are LNHNV and YYDKDF (reference sequence). This CDR3 region has 14 residues. Trimming left V 8 bases short and J 0 bases short, with 13 bases between. The CDR3 here is CATLRDGMNTEAFF. The CDR3 nucleotides are TGTGCCACCCTCAGGGATGGCATGAACACTGAAGCTTTCTTT. Full variable domain (rest looked up from reference TRBV15 and TRBJ1-1): DAMVIQNPRYQVTQFGKPVTLSCSQTLNHNVMYWYQQKSSQAPKLLFHYYDKDFNNEADTPDNFQSRRPNTSFCFLDIRSPGLGDTAMYLCATLRDGMNTEAFFGQGTRLTVV.

The table lists this clonotype with a few counts. The rearrangement joins TRBV28 to TRBJ1-1; D is ambiguous. The V end lost 3 bases, the J end lost 7 bases, and 9 bases lay between the germline ends. Germline V lookup: CDR1 MDHEN, CDR2 SYDVKM. The CDR3 contains 12 residues. CDR3 DNA: TGTGCCAGCAGTTTCGGGGAGGGTGAAGCTTTCTTT. Its protein is CASSFGEGEAFF.

This sequence joins TRBV27 and TRBJ1-3; D gene ambiguous. The germline CDR1 and CDR2 sequences are MNHEY and SMNVEV (reference sequence). The CDR3 is 12 residues long. With 6 bases removed from V and 3 bases from J, the gap between germline ends came to 6 bases. Here the CDR3 reads CASRSGGNTIYF. The CDR3 DNA sequence: TGTGCCAGCAGGTCTGGTGGAAACACCATATATTTT.

The DNA for the CDR3 is TGTACCAGCAGCTCATCGACAGGGGGCGCGGTCTATGGCTACACCTTC. Translation: CTSSSSTGGAVYGYTF. The rearrangement uses TRBV7-2 and TRBJ1-2; 10 bases are shared with TRBD1. Unmatched junction bases numbered 9, after V lost 4 bases and J lost 4 bases. The CDR3 is 16 residues long. Per the germline V gene, CDR1 is SGHTA and CDR2 is FQGNSA.

The chain employs TRBV14 and TRBJ2-5, with D perhaps TRBD1 or TRBD2 (6 bases each). V was cut by 5 bases and J by 5 bases, with 18 bases left in between. Per the germline V gene, CDR1 is SGHDN and CDR2 is FVKESK. The CDR3 has 15 amino acids. The CDR3 coding sequence is TGTGCCAGCAGCGGGAGTCGGGGGCGAGATGAGACCCAGTACTTC. Its protein is CASSGSRGRDETQYF.

This clonotype was observed a few times. The V call is TRBV7-2, the J call TRBJ2-1, with TRBD2 matching 7 bases. CDR1 and CDR2 from the germline V gene are SGHTA and FQGNSA. The CDR3 is 13 amino acids. Losses at the gene ends were 5 bases for V and 9 bases for J; bases not matched to a gene: 7. CDR3 sequence: CASSALAVGEQFF. The DNA of the CDR3 is TGTGCCAGCAGCGCCCTAGCGGTGGGTGAGCAGTTCTTC.

There are a few counts of this clonotype. V gene TRBV14 combines with J gene TRBJ2-6; D is ambiguous. This CDR3 is built from 15 residues. Germline CDR1 and CDR2: SGHDN and FVKESK. The V end lost 4 bases, the J end lost 2 bases, and 9 bases lay between the germline ends. As DNA, the CDR3 is TGTGCCAGCAGCCCAAGGTATACTGGGGCCAACGTCCTGACTTTC. Encoded protein: CASSPRYTGANVLTF. Variable domain in full (rest from reference TRBV14 and TRBJ2-6): EAGVTQFPSHSVIEKGQTVTLRCDPISGHDNLYWYRRVMGKEIKFLLHFVKESKQDESGMPNNRFLAERTGGTYSTLKVQPAELEDSGVYFCASSPRYTGANVLTFGAGSRLTVL.

This clonotype has a count of ten or more. The J gene is TRBJ2-3, the V gene TRBV7-2; TRBD2 is a possible D gene (6 bases). The germline V and J ends were trimmed by 4 bases and 1 base, with 15 bases remaining between them. The CDR3 sequence is 16 residues long. CDR1 and CDR2 from the germline V gene are SGHTA and FQGNSA. CDR3 in DNA: TGTGCCAGCAGCTACCTCGGGGGTTATGGCACAGATACGCAGTATTTT. Translation gives CASSYLGGYGTDTQYF.

This clonotype has only a few counts. The chain uses TRBV28 and TRBJ2-5, with 9 bases aligning to TRBD1. There are 15 residues in the CDR3. J gave up 4 bases and V 5 bases, and 8 bases lay outside the gene matches. The germline CDR1 and CDR2 sequences are MDHEN and SYDVKM. CDR3 coding DNA: TGTGCCAGCAGTGAGGGGACAGGGAGTTCAGAGACCCAGTACTTC. Its protein is CASSEGTGSSETQYF.

The J gene is TRBJ2-5, the V gene TRBV27; the D call may be TRBD1 or TRBD2 (5 bases each). This CDR3 is 12 amino acids long. The ends were cut back, 8 bases at V and 5 bases at J, with 12 bases in the middle. Germline CDR1 reads MNHEY; CDR2 reads SMNVEV (reference sequence). CDR3 in DNA: TGTGCCAGCCGGGACGGGGTCGAGACCCAGTACTTC. It specifies CASRDGVETQYF.

The chain carries TRBV19 and TRBJ2-1; no definite D call. Germline V gene lookup returns CDR1 LNHDA and CDR2 SQIVND (reference sequence). CDR3 length: 15 residues. Deletions cut 7 bases from V and 1 base from J, with 14 bases between. For the CDR3, the DNA is TGTGCCAGTACTTTCCAGGACGGATCCTACAATGAGCAGTTCTTC. It codes for CASTFQDGSYNEQFF.

The chain uses TRBV6-6 and TRBJ2-1; D remains unclear. The CDR3 totals 15 residues. V was pared by 4 bases and J by 5 bases, with 15 bases between. The germline V gene encodes CDR1 MNHNY and CDR2 SVGAGI (reference sequence). The CDR3 bases are TGTGCCAGCAGTTTTGAGACCCTCGCACACAATGAGCAGTTCTTC. Amino acid sequence: CASSFETLAHNEQFF.